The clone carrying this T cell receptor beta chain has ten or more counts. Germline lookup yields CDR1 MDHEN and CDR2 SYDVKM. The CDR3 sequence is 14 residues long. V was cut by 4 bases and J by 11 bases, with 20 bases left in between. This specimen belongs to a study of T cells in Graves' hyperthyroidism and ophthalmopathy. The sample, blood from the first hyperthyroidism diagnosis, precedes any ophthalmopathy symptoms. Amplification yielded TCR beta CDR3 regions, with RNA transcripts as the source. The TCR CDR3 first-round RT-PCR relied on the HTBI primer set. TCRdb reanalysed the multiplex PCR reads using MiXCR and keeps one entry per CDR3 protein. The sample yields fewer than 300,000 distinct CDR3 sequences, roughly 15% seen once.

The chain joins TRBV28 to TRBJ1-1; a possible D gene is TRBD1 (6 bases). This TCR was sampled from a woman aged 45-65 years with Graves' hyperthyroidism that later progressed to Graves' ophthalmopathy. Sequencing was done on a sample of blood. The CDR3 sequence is CASSSPGGGGLAFF. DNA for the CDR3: TGTGCCAGCAGTTCCCCGGGGGGGGGGGGCTTGGCTTTCTTT.